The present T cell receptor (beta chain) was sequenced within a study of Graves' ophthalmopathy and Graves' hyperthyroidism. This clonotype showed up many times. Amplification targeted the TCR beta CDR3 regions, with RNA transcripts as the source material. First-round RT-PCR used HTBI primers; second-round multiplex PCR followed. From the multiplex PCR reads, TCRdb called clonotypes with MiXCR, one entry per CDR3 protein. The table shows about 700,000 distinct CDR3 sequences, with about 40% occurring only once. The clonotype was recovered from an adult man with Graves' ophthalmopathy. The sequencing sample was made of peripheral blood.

CDR3 bases: TGTGCCAGCAGCCAAGGCGCGGGGATTAACTATGGCTACACCTTC. Its protein product is CASSQGAGINYGYTF. V is TRBV4-2 and J is TRBJ1-2, with no clear D. CDR3 length equals 15 residues. The V and J ends lost 1 base and 1 base respectively, with 10 bases between them. CDR1 is LGHNA, CDR2 YNFKEQ, per germline.